This is a list of T cell receptor beta chains from one sample in a study of blood T cell repertoires in COVID-19. Repertoires were generated with immunoSEQ multiplex PCR, while TCRdb's copy carries only in-frame clones and drops some. Of almost 95,000 clones in the sample, 87% were seen once. Specimen: peripheral blood. The receptors shown here come from an older woman with COVID-19, enrolled during active disease. Each CDR3 is given with its conserved first and last residue. D genes are given only for firm matches. Clone sizes are given selectively: once, few, many, or a class where the clone is expanded.

CDR3 length: 16
J gene: TRBJ2-2
V gene: TRBV3-1/TRBV3-2
clone size: -
D gene: -
CDR3 DNA: TGTGCCAGCAGCCAGCGACTAGGAACATACACCGGGGAGCTGTTTTTT
CDR3 protein: CASSQRLGTYTGELFF

CDR3 length: 14
J gene: TRBJ1-2
V gene: TRBV20-1
clone size: -
D gene: TRBD1
CDR3 DNA: TGCAGTGCTAGTGAAGACAGGGATGGCTATGGCTACACCTTC
CDR3 protein: CSASEDRDGYGYTF

CDR3 length: 15
J gene: TRBJ1-1
V gene: TRBV5-1
clone size: -
D gene: TRBD1
CDR3 DNA: TGCGCCAGCAGGATCACCGCAGGGGGCAACACTGAAGCTTTCTTT
CDR3 protein: CASRITAGGNTEAFF

CDR3 length: 11
J gene: TRBJ1-2
V gene: TRBV20-1
clone size: -
D gene: -
CDR3 DNA: TGCAGTGCTAGAGATCCTGTAGGCTACACCTTC
CDR3 protein: CSARDPVGYTF

CDR3 length: 14
J gene: TRBJ1-1
V gene: TRBV7-9
clone size: -
D gene: -
CDR3 DNA: TGTGCCAGCAGCTTAGGATGGCAGGGCGCTGAAGCTTTCTTT
CDR3 protein: CASSLGWQGAEAFF

CDR3 length: 16
J gene: TRBJ1-6
V gene: TRBV2
clone size: -
D gene: TRBD1
CDR3 DNA: TGTGCCAGCACCCCGGGACAGGGGTCCTATAATTCACCCCTCCACTTT
CDR3 protein: CASTPGQGSYNSPLHF

CDR3 length: 11
J gene: TRBJ2-2
V gene: TRBV29-1
clone size: -
D gene: -
CDR3 DNA: TGCAGCGTTCCCAGGGCCGGGGAGCTGTTTTTT
CDR3 protein: CSVPRAGELFF

CDR3 length: 14
J gene: TRBJ2-7
V gene: TRBV5-4
clone size: -
D gene: -
CDR3 DNA: TGTGCCAGCAGCTTCGGGACTGATGCCTACGAGCAGTACTTC
CDR3 protein: CASSFGTDAYEQYF

CDR3 length: 13
J gene: TRBJ1-1
V gene: TRBV9
clone size: -
D gene: -
CDR3 DNA: TGTGCCAGCGGGGCAGGGGTTGACGCTGAAGCTTTCTTT
CDR3 protein: CASGAGVDAEAFF

CDR3 length: 15
J gene: TRBJ2-5
V gene: TRBV5-1
clone size: -
D gene: TRBD1
CDR3 DNA: TGCGCCAGCGGCCCAAATCAGGGGGCTGGAGAGACCCAGTACTTC
CDR3 protein: CASGPNQGAGETQYF

CDR3 length: 13
J gene: TRBJ1-2
V gene: TRBV5-1
clone size: -
D gene: -
CDR3 DNA: TGCGCCAGCAGCTTGGGGCAGAACTATGGCTACACCTTC
CDR3 protein: CASSLGQNYGYTF

CDR3 length: 15
J gene: TRBJ2-7
V gene: TRBV7-2
clone size: few
D gene: TRBD2
CDR3 DNA: TGTGCCAGCAGCTTGGGAGGTAGCGGGGCCTACGAGCAGTACTTC
CDR3 protein: CASSLGGSGAYEQYF